Sequencing of this T cell receptor beta chain was carried out in a study of cytomegalovirus exposure and HLA in healthy donors. The study, taken as a whole, reports: When presence/absence was analysed, sequencing depth was taken to be roughly uniform across donors. Later, an analysis found that common viral pathogens appeared to be linked with several of the most significant clusters.

This clone was seen only once. The antigen is unknown. At one boundary the junction diverges from the germline segment, which might be a read error. PCR amplification relied on 60 Vbeta primers (plus 13 Jbeta primers). TCRdb keeps only in-frame clones here, not all; method: immunoSEQ multiplex PCR. The sample includes 200,000 or so clones, around 86% of them seen just once. The CDR3 contains 13 residues. Germline V lookup: CDR1 SGHDT, CDR2 YYEEEE. The TCR sequence derives from a woman between 50 and 59 years old in good health and CMV-seropositive. Sequencing was done on a sample of PBMCs. The chain is built from TRBV5-6 and TRBJ2-4, with a tentative D call TRBD2 (5 bases). The CDR3 protein is CASSLVEGNSQYF. The CDR3 DNA reads TGTGCCAGCAGCTTGGTTGAGGGAAACAGTCAGTACTTC.